A selection of T cell receptor beta chains follows, all from one sample in a study of blood T cell repertoires in COVID-19. Sequenced by immunoSEQ multiplex PCR; TCRdb stores in-frame clones only, minus some. The sample shows approximately 72,000 clones, under 90% of them seen only once. The specimen sequenced was peripheral blood. These receptor sequences come from a man in his sixties with acute or convalescent COVID-19. The CDR3 runs from the conserved cysteine through the conserved F or W. The D gene is left open where the match is weak. Size tells how often a clone was seen (once, few, many) or the class of an expanded clone, and some rows leave it out.

D: .; V: TRBV5-4; length: 16; J: TRBJ1-2; size: once; CDR3: CASSLKREGRNYGYTF; DNA: TGTGCCAGCAGCTTAAAAAGGGAGGGGAGGAACTATGGCTACACCTTC
D: .; V: TRBV7-9; length: 15; J: TRBJ1-2; size: .; CDR3: CASSYIRSENSGYTF; DNA: TGTGCCAGCAGCTATATCCGCTCGGAGAACTCTGGCTACACCTTC
D: .; V: TRBV11-2; length: 14; J: TRBJ1-1; size: .; CDR3: CASSQMTGNTEAFF; DNA: TGTGCCAGCAGCCAGATGACAGGGAACACTGAAGCTTTCTTT
D: TRBD2; V: TRBV5-6; length: 18; J: TRBJ2-3; size: .; CDR3: CASSFTSGGAISRDTQYF; DNA: TGTGCCAGCAGCTTTACTAGCGGGGGGGCCATTAGTAGAGATACGCAGTATTTT
D: .; V: TRBV3-1/TRBV3-2; length: 16; J: TRBJ2-2; size: .; CDR3: CASSQGKGVNTGELFF; DNA: TGTGCCAGCAGCCAAGGCAAGGGGGTGAACACCGGGGAGCTGTTTTTT
D: .; V: TRBV3-1/TRBV3-2; length: 14; J: TRBJ1-1; size: .; CDR3: CASSFYRDGTEAFF; DNA: TGTGCCAGCAGCTTTTACAGGGATGGCACTGAAGCTTTCTTT
D: TRBD1; V: TRBV5-8; length: 14; J: TRBJ2-7; size: .; CDR3: CASRDRGNSYEQYF; DNA: TGTGCCAGCAGGGACAGGGGAAATAGCTACGAGCAGTACTTC
D: .; V: TRBV21-1; length: 15; J: TRBJ1-5; size: few; CDR3: CASTGQGADNQPQHF; DNA: TGTGCCAGCACCGGACAGGGGGCTGACAATCAGCCCCAGCATTTT
D: TRBD1; V: TRBV6-5; length: 14; J: TRBJ1-2; size: .; CDR3: CASSWLRQGLFHTF; DNA: TGTGCCAGCAGTTGGCTTCGACAGGGGCTTTTCCACACCTTC
D: .; V: TRBV2; length: 14; J: TRBJ1-6; size: .; CDR3: CASSEGRVNSPLHF; DNA: TGTGCCAGCAGTGAGGGGAGGGTTAATTCACCCCTCCACTTT
D: .; V: TRBV29-1; length: 15; J: TRBJ1-2; size: .; CDR3: CSVEVSRGYYYGYTF; DNA: TGCAGCGTTGAAGTATCAAGGGGGTATTACTATGGCTACACCTTC
D: TRBD1; V: TRBV19; length: 16; J: TRBJ1-1; size: .; CDR3: CASSPGQGRPNTEAFF; DNA: TGTGCCAGTAGTCCCGGACAGGGGCGCCCGAACACTGAAGCTTTCTTT
D: .; V: TRBV7-3; length: 13; J: TRBJ1-1; size: .; CDR3: CASSQAGDTEAFF; DNA: TGTGCCAGCAGCCAGGCGGGGGACACTGAAGCTTTCTTT
D: .; V: TRBV30; length: 14; J: TRBJ1-4; size: .; CDR3: CAWSGRRVNEKLFF; DNA: TGTGCCTGGAGTGGACGGCGGGTAAATGAAAAACTGTTTTTT
D: TRBD1; V: TRBV24-1; length: 14; J: TRBJ1-2; size: few; CDR3: CATRDRGSNGGYTF; DNA: TGTGCCACCCGGGACAGGGGGTCTAATGGGGGCTACACCTTC
D: TRBD1; V: TRBV10-1; length: 16; J: TRBJ2-1; size: .; CDR3: CASSERGTGSYNEQFF; DNA: TGCGCCAGCAGTGAGCGAGGGACAGGCTCCTACAATGAGCAGTTCTTC
D: .; V: TRBV19; length: 14; J: TRBJ1-1; size: once; CDR3: CASSISPLAPEAFF; DNA: TGTGCCAGTAGTATTAGTCCCTTAGCACCTGAAGCTTTCTTT
D: .; V: TRBV24-1; length: 13; J: TRBJ2-2; size: .; CDR3: CATSDLEGGELFF; DNA: TGTGCCACCAGTGATCTTGAGGGAGGGGAGCTGTTTTTT
D: .; V: TRBV19; length: 14; J: TRBJ1-1; size: .; CDR3: CATSRALMNTEAFF; DNA: TGTGCCACCTCGAGGGCTCTCATGAACACTGAAGCTTTCTTT
D: .; V: TRBV6-6; length: 14; J: TRBJ1-5; size: .; CDR3: CASSFGDSNQPQHF; DNA: TGTGCCAGCAGTTTCGGGGATAGCAATCAGCCCCAGCATTTT
D: .; V: TRBV19; length: 13; J: TRBJ1-5; size: .; CDR3: CASSIEGRQPQHF; DNA: TGTGCCAGTAGTATAGAGGGGAGGCAGCCCCAGCATTTT
D: TRBD2; V: TRBV7-2; length: 16; J: TRBJ2-4; size: .; CDR3: CASSLELAGAKNIQYF; DNA: TGTGCCAGCAGCTTAGAACTAGCGGGCGCCAAAAACATTCAGTACTTC
D: TRBD1; V: TRBV6-1; length: 19; J: TRBJ1-4; size: .; CDR3: CASSEARDRGIATNEKLFF; DNA: TGTGCCAGCAGTGAAGCACGGGACAGGGGGATTGCAACTAATGAAAAACTGTTTTTT
D: .; V: TRBV9; length: 16; J: TRBJ2-3; size: .; CDR3: CASSAPKLPGTDTQYF; DNA: TGTGCCAGCAGCGCCCCCAAACTTCCAGGGACAGATACGCAGTATTTT
D: .; V: TRBV21-1; length: 15; J: TRBJ2-1; size: once; CDR3: CASSKMTGRNNEQFF; DNA: TGTGCCAGCAGCAAAATGACGGGGAGGAACAATGAGCAGTTCTTC
D: .; V: TRBV24-1; length: 18; J: TRBJ2-2; size: once; CDR3: CATSDLGGKATNTGELFF; DNA: TGTGCCACCAGTGATTTAGGGGGAAAAGCTACGAACACCGGGGAGCTGTTTTTT
D: TRBD2; V: TRBV10-1; length: 15; J: TRBJ2-3; size: .; CDR3: CASSAGGIFTDTQYF; DNA: TGCGCCAGCAGCGCGGGGGGCATCTTTACAGATACGCAGTATTTT
D: .; V: TRBV19; length: 17; J: TRBJ1-6; size: .; CDR3: CASSPPGTSIIYSPLHF; DNA: TGTGCCAGTAGTCCCCCCGGGACAAGCATCATATATTCACCCCTCCACTTT
D: .; V: TRBV18; length: 13; J: TRBJ2-7; size: .; CDR3: CASSTRIQVGQYF; DNA: TGTGCCAGCTCAACGCGGATCCAAGTCGGGCAGTACTTC
D: .; V: TRBV25-1; length: 17; J: TRBJ2-2; size: .; CDR3: CASSEGAYWENTGELFF; DNA: TGTGCCAGCAGTGAAGGGGCGTACTGGGAAAATACCGGGGAGCTGTTTTTT
D: .; V: TRBV24-1; length: 14; J: TRBJ1-6; size: .; CDR3: CATSGSGSNSPLHF; DNA: TGTGCCACCAGTGGTTCCGGGTCCAATTCACCCCTCCACTTT
D: .; V: TRBV6-1; length: 14; J: TRBJ1-5; size: .; CDR3: CASSEQGKGQPQHF; DNA: TGTGCCAGCAGTGAACAGGGTAAGGGGCAGCCCCAGCATTTT
D: .; V: TRBV5-1; length: 15; J: TRBJ1-2; size: .; CDR3: CASSLDPGENYGYTF; DNA: TGCGCCAGCAGCTTGGACCCAGGGGAGAACTATGGCTACACCTTC
D: TRBD1; V: TRBV30; length: 19; J: TRBJ1-5; size: .; CDR3: CAWSRGGTGGQRGNQPQHF; DNA: TGTGCCTGGAGCAGAGGAGGGACAGGGGGCCAAAGGGGAAATCAGCCCCAGCATTTT
D: .; V: TRBV11-3; length: 17; J: TRBJ1-6; size: .; CDR3: CASSFSLGRRIDSPLHF; DNA: TGTGCCAGCAGCTTTAGTCTAGGGAGGCGAATTGATTCACCCCTCCACTTT
D: TRBD1; V: TRBV4-1; length: 14; J: TRBJ1-2; size: few; CDR3: CASSRTGEVDGYTF; DNA: TGCGCCAGCAGCCGGACAGGGGAAGTGGATGGCTACACCTTC
D: .; V: TRBV9; length: 15; J: TRBJ1-4; size: .; CDR3: CASSRDHSGNEKLFF; DNA: TGTGCCAGCAGCCGCGACCATTCAGGGAATGAAAAACTGTTTTTT
D: .; V: TRBV5-1; length: 14; J: TRBJ1-1; size: .; CDR3: CASSLQGARTEAFF; DNA: TGCGCCAGCAGCTTGCAGGGCGCGAGGACTGAAGCTTTCTTT
D: TRBD1; V: TRBV2; length: 14; J: TRBJ1-4; size: .; CDR3: CASSETGPNEKLFF; DNA: TGTGCCAGCAGTGAGACAGGGCCTAATGAAAAACTGTTTTTT
D: .; V: TRBV4-2; length: 14; J: TRBJ1-1; size: once; CDR3: CASSVRGTNTEAFF; DNA: TGTGCCAGCAGCGTAAGGGGTACGAACACTGAAGCTTTCTTT
D: .; V: TRBV5-1; length: 14; J: TRBJ2-3; size: .; CDR3: CASSLGGPTDTQYF; DNA: TGCGCCAGCAGCTTGGGGGGGCCCACAGATACGCAGTATTTT
D: .; V: TRBV10-1; length: 16; J: TRBJ1-1; size: .; CDR3: CASSESLGLMTRRAFF; DNA: TGCGCCAGCAGTGAGTCGCTCGGACTCATGACCCGGCGAGCTTTCTTT
D: TRBD1; V: TRBV7-2; length: 17; J: TRBJ1-4; size: .; CDR3: CASSSVGQGRSIEKLFF; DNA: TGTGCCAGCAGCTCGGTGGGACAGGGCAGATCGATTGAAAAACTGTTTTTT
D: TRBD1; V: TRBV6-6; length: 14; J: TRBJ1-5; size: .; CDR3: CASSGQGASQPQHF; DNA: TGTGCCAGCAGCGGGCAGGGGGCAAGTCAGCCCCAGCATTTT
D: .; V: TRBV19; length: 14; J: TRBJ1-5; size: .; CDR3: CASIQGQSGQPQHF; DNA: TGTGCCAGTATTCAGGGGCAGTCGGGTCAGCCCCAGCATTTT
D: TRBD1; V: TRBV2; length: 14; J: TRBJ1-1; size: .; CDR3: CASRQTGVNTEAFF; DNA: TGTGCCAGCAGACAGACAGGGGTGAACACTGAAGCTTTCTTT
D: .; V: TRBV3-1/TRBV3-2; length: 14; J: TRBJ2-2; size: .; CDR3: CASANRLEGGELFF; DNA: TGTGCCAGCGCGAATCGACTAGAGGGCGGGGAGCTGTTTTTT
D: TRBD2; V: TRBV6-6; length: 14; J: TRBJ2-1; size: .; CDR3: CASSYTAGGFEQFF; DNA: TGTGCCAGCAGTTACACAGCGGGGGGTTTCGAGCAGTTCTTC
D: TRBD1; V: TRBV14; length: 14; J: TRBJ1-2; size: .; CDR3: CASSLDRGFYGYTF; DNA: TGTGCCAGCAGCCTGGACAGGGGGTTCTATGGCTACACCTTC
D: .; V: TRBV7-9; length: 16; J: TRBJ2-5; size: .; CDR3: CASSLIRVGPQETQYF; DNA: TGTGCCAGCAGCTTAATCCGGGTAGGCCCACAAGAGACCCAGTACTTC
D: .; V: TRBV4-1; length: 15; J: TRBJ1-4; size: .; CDR3: CASSQVLNYNEKLFF; DNA: TGCGCCAGCAGCCAAGTATTGAACTACAACGAAAAACTGTTTTTT
D: TRBD2; V: TRBV7-2; length: 17; J: TRBJ2-1; size: .; CDR3: CASRPPGGVVRRNEQFF; DNA: TGTGCCAGCAGACCCCCGGGGGGAGTGGTTCGGCGCAATGAGCAGTTCTTC
D: .; V: TRBV11-2; length: 14; J: TRBJ1-6; size: .; CDR3: CASSLRGDNSPLHF; DNA: TGTGCCAGCAGCCTCAGGGGTGATAATTCACCCCTCCACTTT
D: .; V: TRBV15; length: 16; J: TRBJ1-1; size: .; CDR3: CATSRGAGALNTEAFF; DNA: TGTGCCACCAGCAGAGGCGCGGGGGCCTTGAACACTGAAGCTTTCTTT
D: TRBD1; V: TRBV11-2; length: 16; J: TRBJ2-3; size: .; CDR3: CASRNPVDREGDTQYF; DNA: TGTGCCAGCCGCAATCCGGTGGACAGGGAAGGAGATACGCAGTATTTT
D: .; V: TRBV12-5; length: 15; J: TRBJ2-3; size: .; CDR3: CASGLGQSITDTQYF; DNA: TGTGCTAGTGGTTTGGGACAGTCTATCACAGATACGCAGTATTTT
D: .; V: TRBV5-1; length: 11; J: TRBJ2-7; size: .; CDR3: CASSLRGRQYF; DNA: TGCGCCAGCAGCTTGAGAGGGCGGCAGTACTTC
D: .; V: TRBV27; length: 13; J: TRBJ2-7; size: .; CDR3: CASSLQITYEQYF; DNA: TGTGCCAGCAGTCTCCAGATCACCTACGAGCAGTACTTC
D: TRBD1; V: TRBV5-5; length: 16; J: TRBJ2-7; size: .; CDR3: CASSLSSGTGAYEQYF; DNA: TGTGCCAGCAGCTTGTCTTCCGGGACAGGGGCCTACGAGCAGTACTTT